The source of this T cell receptor beta chain is a study of blood T cell repertoires in COVID-19. Study context: Samples of COVID-19 (acute and convalescent) were obtained from the United States, Italy and Spain. PBMCs, B-cell-depleted T cells, or T cells provided the cDNA or gDNA that made up the material.

Original processing methods: The authors estimated nucleated cell counts from reference gene primer amplification. Here immunoSEQ multiplex PCR was the method, and the copy in TCRdb shows in-frame clones only, minus some. V and J calls and clone size follow that table, whereas D and trimming were derived from the DNA. This sample has a few hundred thousand clones, with more than 70% found just once. The CDR3 contains 15 residues. Trimming cost V 4 bases and J 3 bases; bases outside gene matches: 3. The germline V gene encodes CDR1 SGHRS and CDR2 YFSETQ. The chain joins TRBV5-1 to TRBJ2-1; 11 bases map to TRBD2. The sequenced material came from peripheral blood. The clonotype was recovered from a woman aged 50 to 65 with acute or convalescent COVID-19. CDR3 DNA: TGCGCCAGCAGCCAGACTAGCGGGGACTACAATGAGCAGTTCTTC. This codes for CASSQTSGDYNEQFF.